A selection of T cell receptor beta chains follows, all from one sample in a study of blood T cells in healthy people across ages. TCRdb called the 5' RACE reads again in MiXCR, with one record for every CDR3 protein. This table has around 1,100,000 distinct CDR3 sequences, more than 30% appearing once. Source material: blood. These TCRs come from a man aged 18 to 35 in good health. CDR3s include the opening cysteine and the closing phenylalanine or tryptophan. A D gene is named only where the DNA matches it firmly. The size field is filled for only some rows; it gives once, few, many or a size class.

TRBV27	TRBJ2-3	many	.	TGTGCCAGCAGTTTATTGTATCCGGTTATCGGCACAGATACGCAGTATTTT	CASSLLYPVIGTDTQYF
TRBV7-2	TRBJ2-3	.	TRBD2	TGTGCCAGCAGCCCCGGACTAGCGCAAGCAGATACGCAGTATTTT	CASSPGLAQADTQYF
TRBV6-6	TRBJ2-3	.	.	TGTGCCAGCACCAAGAACACAGATACGCAGTATTTT	CASTKNTDTQYF
TRBV6-5	TRBJ2-3	.	.	TGTGCCAGCAGTTACTCTTTCCAGGGGACAGATACGCAGTATTTT	CASSYSFQGTDTQYF
TRBV20-1	TRBJ1-2	few	.	TGCAGTGCTAGGGCAGACGAGGGACTTGGCTATGGCTACACCTTC	CSARADEGLGYGYTF
TRBV7-9	TRBJ1-4	few	.	TGTGCCAGCAGCTTAGCTGGGGCAGGCCCGACTAATGAAAAACTGTTTTTT	CASSLAGAGPTNEKLFF
TRBV7-8	TRBJ1-2	few	TRBD1	TGTGCCAGCAGCTTAGCGCCACGGACAGGAGAAAACTATGGCTACACCTTC	CASSLAPRTGENYGYTF
TRBV10-3	TRBJ2-1	.	.	TGTGCCATTGCCGGGACAAACAATGAGCAGTTCTTC	CAIAGTNNEQFF
TRBV13	TRBJ2-6	.	.	TGTGCCAGCAGCTTAGCAGTCTCTGGGGCCAACGTCCCGACTTTC	CASSLAVSGANVPTF
TRBV9	TRBJ1-5	.	.	TGTGCCAGCAGCGGAGGCATAAAACAGCCCCAGCATTTT	CASSGGIKQPQHF
TRBV7-2	TRBJ2-5	few	.	TGTGCCAGCAGCTCAACCGCCGGGTGGGTGGGAGAGCAGTACTTC	CASSSTAGWVGEQYF
TRBV11-2	TRBJ2-1	.	.	TGTGCCAGCAGCTTAGGGGGGACTCCCAAGGAGCAGTTCTTC	CASSLGGTPKEQFF
TRBV27	TRBJ2-1	.	TRBD1	TGTGCCAGCAGTTTTCACCGGGACAGGGGCAATGAGCAGTTCTTC	CASSFHRDRGNEQFF
TRBV4-2	TRBJ2-7	.	TRBD2	TGTGCCAGCGGTTATTTGGGAGGGAACAACGACAATGAGCAGTACTTC	CASGYLGGNNDNEQYF
TRBV7-9	TRBJ2-3	many	TRBD2	TGTGCCAGCAGTTTAGCGGGGGGAAGCACAGATACGCAGTATTTT	CASSLAGGSTDTQYF
TRBV7-6	TRBJ1-1	.	.	TGTGCCAGCAGCTTAGGCCCCGTCACCCCGACAGGGAACACTGAAGCTTTCTTT	CASSLGPVTPTGNTEAFF
TRBV9	TRBJ1-2	few	.	TGTGCCAGCAGCGTACGTACAGGTGGCTACACCTTC	CASSVRTGGYTF
TRBV6-4	TRBJ2-1	.	.	TGTGCCAGCAGTGTGGGACCGACAGCATCCTACAATGAGCAGTTCTTC	CASSVGPTASYNEQFF
TRBV20-1	TRBJ2-1	.	TRBD2	TGCAGTGCTAGAGGGTCCGGGGGGGATCTTTTGGATGAGCAGTTCTTC	CSARGSGGDLLDEQFF
TRBV18	TRBJ2-7	.	.	TGTGCCAGCTCACCAACCCACAGCAGCTCCTACAATGAGCAGTACTTC	CASSPTHSSSYNEQYF
TRBV21-1	TRBJ1-4	.	.	TGTGCCAGCACAATGGGGGGACTTAATGAAAAACTGTTTTTT	CASTMGGLNEKLFF
TRBV29-1	TRBJ2-7	.	TRBD1	TGCAGCGTCTTACCGGGACAGGGGCCCTACAATGAGCAGTACTTC	CSVLPGQGPYNEQYF
TRBV6-2/TRBV6-3	TRBJ2-5	few	TRBD2	TGTGCCAGCGGATTCGGTAGCGGGTTCCAAGAGACCCAGTACTTC	CASGFGSGFQETQYF
TRBV4-1	TRBJ1-4	few	.	TGCGCCAGCAGCCAAGCGGAGAGGACTCCTCGGGGAAAACTGTTTTTT	CASSQAERTPRGKLFF
TRBV4-3	TRBJ2-3	many	.	TGCGCCAGCAGCCAAGATTCGGCGGTCGCTAGCACAGATACGCAGTATTTT	CASSQDSAVASTDTQYF
TRBV28	TRBJ1-5	.	.	TGTGCCAGCACCAGGACCCTCGCTGTTCCCCAGCATTTT	CASTRTLAVPQHF
TRBV20-1	TRBJ1-2	.	.	TGCAGTGGTACTGAGAACTATGGCTACACCTTC	CSGTENYGYTF
TRBV24-1	TRBJ2-1	few	.	TGTGCCACCAGTGATTTAGGGGCCGGGGACCCCTACAATGAGCAGTTCTTC	CATSDLGAGDPYNEQFF
TRBV5-6	TRBJ2-3	many	TRBD1	TGTGCCAGCAGCACCCGGGACAGAGCCTACACTACGCAGTATTTT	CASSTRDRAYTTQYF
TRBV14	TRBJ1-2	few	.	TGTGCCAGCAGCCAAGATTGGAGCTATGGCTACACCTTC	CASSQDWSYGYTF
TRBV5-5	TRBJ2-1	once	TRBD1	TGTGCCAGCAGCACGGGACAGGCGAGCACCTACGAGCAGTTCTTC	CASSTGQASTYEQFF
TRBV12-3/TRBV12-4	TRBJ1-5	.	.	TGTGCCAGCAGTTCGGAGGGGAAAACAGGGAATCAGCCCCAGCATTTT	CASSSEGKTGNQPQHF
TRBV5-1	TRBJ2-6	.	.	TGCGCCAGCAGCTTCCAGGGTTCTGGGGCCAACGTCCTGACTTTC	CASSFQGSGANVLTF
TRBV4-3	TRBJ1-1	once	.	TGCGCCAGCAGCCTCGGACCGGGGAAACTGAACACTGAAGCTTTCTTT	CASSLGPGKLNTEAFF
TRBV20-1	TRBJ1-4	few	TRBD1	TGCAGTGCTATCCCACAGGGGGCTTGGACTAATGAAAAACTGTTTTTT	CSAIPQGAWTNEKLFF
TRBV27	TRBJ2-3	few	.	TGTGCCAGCAGTACGACAGCCTCCTCAAAGTATTTT	CASSTTASSKYF
TRBV18	TRBJ1-5	few	.	TGTGCCAGCTCACCACCGGGGGGATTCGGCAATCAGCCCCAGCATTTT	CASSPPGGFGNQPQHF
TRBV11-2	TRBJ2-1	few	.	TGTGCCAGCAGCTCCCCGGCGGACGGCGCAAGCTCCTACAATGAGCAGTTCTTC	CASSSPADGASSYNEQFF
TRBV6-5	TRBJ1-2	.	.	TGTGCCAGCGGGAGGGCACATGGCTACACCTTC	CASGRAHGYTF
TRBV12-3/TRBV12-4	TRBJ1-4	.	.	TGTGCCAGCGCTGGGGGGGCGAATAATGAAAAACTGTTTTTT	CASAGGANNEKLFF
TRBV12-3/TRBV12-4	TRBJ2-1	few	TRBD1	TGTGCCAGCACCCCCGGGACAGGGTACGAGCAGTTCTTC	CASTPGTGYEQFF
TRBV6-6	TRBJ2-1	few	.	TGTGCCAGCAGCCCGAAGCTAGCCGCGCCCTCTAATGAGCAGTTCTTC	CASSPKLAAPSNEQFF
TRBV12-3/TRBV12-4	TRBJ2-3	.	.	TGTGCCAGCAGTTTGATGGATATTAGCACAGATACGCAGTATTTT	CASSLMDISTDTQYF
TRBV6-6	TRBJ1-2	.	.	TGTGCCAGCAGTTACTCGAGCCAGGGCAGGGGCTACACCTTC	CASSYSSQGRGYTF
TRBV20-1	TRBJ2-2	few	.	TGCAGTGCTGGCAGGGGATCGAACACCGGGGAGCTGTTTTTT	CSAGRGSNTGELFF
TRBV3-1	TRBJ1-2	many	.	TGTGCCAGCAGCCAATCCTCCGGGACAATTAACTATGGCTACACCTTC	CASSQSSGTINYGYTF
TRBV5-1	TRBJ2-1	.	.	TGCGCCAGCAGCTTGGAATGGGGGGCGAATGAGCAGTTCTTC	CASSLEWGANEQFF
TRBV9	TRBJ2-3	few	TRBD2	TGTGCCAGCAGCGTAGGGACTAGCGGGGGTACAGATACGCAGTATTTT	CASSVGTSGGTDTQYF
TRBV12-3/TRBV12-4	TRBJ2-2	few	.	TGTGCCAGCAGTCCCGAAGTTGGGGAGCTGTTTTTT	CASSPEVGELFF